The 16 T cell receptor beta chains below come from one sample, sequenced in a study of cytomegalovirus exposure and HLA in healthy donors. The primer mix had 60 Vbeta and 13 Jbeta primers. Produced via immunoSEQ multiplex PCR; TCRdb's table is partial and in-frame only. The table records roughly 150,000 clones, over 80% of them present only once. Source material: PBMCs. Every receptor here comes from a woman younger than 35 in good health and CMV-seronegative.

This chain connects TRBV7-9 to TRBJ2-7; 11 positions agree with TRBD1. V gave up 4 bases and J gave up 4 bases; unmatched junction bases: 12. CDR3 length equals 17 residues. Germline V gene lookup returns CDR1 SEHNR and CDR2 FQNEAQ (reference sequence). The chain's CDR3 is CASSSLGPGQGVYEQYF. In DNA form, the CDR3 reads TGTGCCAGCAGCTCCCTGGGGCCGGGACAGGGGGTTTACGAGCAGTACTTC.

The genes are TRBV9 and TRBJ2-6, with 9 bases aligning to TRBD1. CDR1 SGDLS and CDR2 YYNGEE come from the germline V gene. The CDR3 covers 17 residues. Trimming removed 4 bases from V and 0 bases from J; junction bases left unmatched: 5. DNA of the CDR3: TGTGCCAGCAGCCGGGACAGGGCAAGCTCTGGGGCCAACGTCCTGACTTTC. It specifies CASSRDRASSGANVLTF.

The rearrangement uses TRBV6-1 and TRBJ1-1, with D possibly matching TRBD1 (5 bases). Germline assignment: CDR1 MNHNS and CDR2 SASEGT. CDR3 size: 13 residues. V was cut by 2 bases and J by 11 bases, with 15 bases left in between. CDR3 nucleotides: TGTGCCAGCAGTGAAAGGCAGCAGGGCCAGGCTTTCTTT. It yields the protein CASSERQQGQAFF.

The V call is TRBV15, the J call TRBJ2-1, with D possibly being TRBD1 (6 bases). From germline, CDR1 is LNHNV and CDR2 YYDKDF (reference sequence). The CDR3 consists of 14 residues. V lost 3 bases and J lost 8, with 14 bases in between. CDR3 sequence: CATSSLRGSDEQFF. DNA for the CDR3: TGTGCCACCAGCAGCCTTAGGGGGTCCGATGAGCAGTTCTTC.

Concerning this clone: An end of the junction differs from the germline gene, which may be a read error. The J gene is TRBJ1-3, the V gene TRBV19; D possibly corresponds to TRBD1 (5 bases). Germline assignment: CDR1 LNHDA and CDR2 SQIVND (reference sequence). The CDR3 runs to 15 residues. CDR3 residues: CTSSTDSHSGNTIYF. For the CDR3, the DNA is TGTACCAGTAGTACCGACAGTCACTCTGGAAACACCATATATTTT. The whole variable domain, remainder taken from reference TRBV19 and TRBJ1-3, is DGGITQSPKYLFRKEGQNVTLSCEQNLNHDAMYWYRQDPGQGLRLIYYSQIVNDFQKGDIAEGYSVSREKKESFPLTVTSAQKNPTAFYLCTSSTDSHSGNTIYFGEGSWLTVV.

This clone was detected only a few times. The rearrangement uses TRBV7-9 and TRBJ2-7; 10 nucleotides line up with TRBD2. The CDR3 runs 16 residues. V shed 2 bases, J shed 1 base, and the junction held 5 bases outside the gene matches. Germline assignment: CDR1 SEHNR and CDR2 FQNEAQ (reference sequence). Written as DNA, the CDR3 is TGTGCCAGCAGCTTACCGAGCGGGGGGGAATCCTACGAGCAGTACTTC. It is translated as CASSLPSGGESYEQYF.

This chain connects TRBV9 to TRBJ2-7; 10 nucleotides line up with TRBD1. The CDR3 totals 15 residues. Germline trimming cut 8 bases from V and 6 bases from J; bases unmatched to any gene: 14. Germline CDR1 is SGDLS and CDR2 is YYNGEE. CDR3 sequence: CARASTTGGSSEQYF. The CDR3 DNA reads as TGTGCCAGAGCTAGCACGACAGGGGGCTCTAGCGAGCAGTACTTC. Using reference TRBV9 and TRBJ2-7 for the parts outside the CDR3, the full variable domain is DSGVTQTPKHLITATGQRVTLRCSPRSGDLSVYWYQQSLDQGLQFLIQYYNGEERAKGNILERFSAQQFPDLHSELNLSSLELGDSALYFCARASTTGGSSEQYFGPGTRLTVT.

The chain has TRBV30 and TRBJ1-5; a possible D gene is TRBD1 (5 bases). Germline CDR1 reads GTSNPN; CDR2 reads SVGIG (reference sequence). CDR3 length equals 13 residues. V lost 3 bases to trimming and J lost 7 bases, with 13 bases between them. CDR3 nucleotide sequence: TGTGCCTGGAGCGCGGGACCATCGCAGCCCCAGCATTTT. Protein sequence: CAWSAGPSQPQHF.

This sequence joins TRBV6-5 and TRBJ1-1; the D gene is possibly TRBD1 (6 bases). Germline lookup yields CDR1 MNHEY and CDR2 SVGAGI. The CDR3 is 13 residues long. The germline V and J ends were trimmed by 4 bases and 10 bases, with 16 bases remaining between them. The CDR3 bases are TGTGCCAGCAGTTCTACAGGGAATCATATAGCTTTCTTT. As protein: CASSSTGNHIAFF.

The chain's CDR3 is CASTTGDGVSTEAFF. CDR3 coding DNA: TGTGCCAGCACCACAGGGGACGGAGTATCCACTGAAGCTTTCTTT. The J gene is TRBJ1-1, the V gene TRBV6-1; 7 bases line up with TRBD1. J gave up 4 bases and V 7 bases, and 12 bases lay outside the gene matches. CDR3 length: 15 residues. CDR1 MNHNS and CDR2 SASEGT come from the germline V gene.

The genes are TRBV2 and TRBJ1-2; a possible D gene is TRBD1 (6 bases). The CDR3 sequence is 13 residues long. V lost 6 bases and J 7 bases, leaving 15 bases between the germline ends. The V gene's germline CDR1 is SNHLY and CDR2 FYNNEI. CDR3 sequence reads: CASRRQDLSGYTF. In nucleotides, the CDR3 is TGTGCCAGCAGACGACAGGACCTTAGTGGCTACACCTTC.

V usage is TRBV4-1 and J usage is TRBJ2-2; 7 nucleotides match TRBD2. The CDR3 consists of 16 residues. The V gene end was trimmed by 0 bases and the J gene end by 6 bases; junction bases not matched to a gene: 7. The V gene's germline CDR1 is MGHRA and CDR2 YSYEKL. CDR3 bases: TGCGCCAGCAGCCAAGATGGGGAGGGAATAGCCGGGGAGCTGTTTTTT. Amino acid sequence: CASSQDGEGIAGELFF.

V gene TRBV5-1 combines with J gene TRBJ1-1; perhaps TRBD1 as D (5 bases). This CDR3 region has 13 residues. The ends were cut back, 5 bases at V and 1 base at J, with 9 bases in the middle. Germline CDR1 and CDR2: SGHRS and YFSETQ. CDR3 coding DNA: TGCGCCAGCAGGGGGCAGGGGAACACTGAAGCTTTCTTT. Translating gives CASRGQGNTEAFF.

The genes are TRBV5-1 and TRBJ2-2, with a tentative D call TRBD2 (6 bases). The CDR3 spans 15 residues. Germline assignment: CDR1 SGHRS and CDR2 YFSETQ. The ends were cut back, 1 base at V and 5 bases at J, with 12 bases in the middle. The CDR3 reads CASSLWGDPTGELFF. For the CDR3, the DNA is TGCGCCAGCAGCTTGTGGGGGGATCCTACCGGGGAGCTGTTTTTT.

CDR3 nucleotides: TGTGCCTGGAGTGTACTAGTACAGAATGGCTACACCTTC. This encodes CAWSVLVQNGYTF. V usage is TRBV30 and J usage is TRBJ1-2, with no clear D. With 0 bases removed from V and 6 bases from J, the gap between germline ends came to 11 bases. The CDR3 runs to 13 residues. The germline V gene encodes CDR1 GTSNPN and CDR2 SVGIG (reference sequence).

The rearrangement uses TRBV6-1 and TRBJ1-4; 9 nucleotides line up with TRBD1. This CDR3 is 16 amino acids long. Trimming at V came to 3 bases and at J to 8 bases, leaving 10 bases not matched to a gene. Germline values: CDR1 MNHNS, CDR2 SASEGT. The CDR3, as DNA: TGTGCCAGCAGTGAGGGTGGGGGACAGGGCCCCGAAAAACTGTTTTTT. The encoded protein is CASSEGGGQGPEKLFF.